A selection of T cell receptor beta chains follows, all from one sample in a study of cytomegalovirus exposure and HLA in healthy donors. Method: immunoSEQ multiplex PCR; TCRdb's copy keeps in-frame clones and lacks some. The sample consists of about 130,000 clones, around 76% of them appearing once. The sequenced sample consisted of PBMCs. The receptors were sampled from a woman between 50 and 59 years old in good health and CMV-seronegative. CDR3s include the opening cysteine and the closing phenylalanine or tryptophan. Not all rows give a size; the values are once, few, many and, for expanded clones, a class.

V,size,J,CDR3
TRBV5-1,.,TRBJ1-1,CASSFGTGGMNTEAFF
TRBV9,.,TRBJ1-4,CASSPAGGAGEKLFF
TRBV7-9,few,TRBJ1-1,CASSLGDRGLDTEAFF
TRBV19,few,TRBJ1-1,CASILRGNTEAFF
TRBV5-1,.,TRBJ1-3,CASSLVSGVRTLYF
TRBV7-2,.,TRBJ1-5,CASSPAGAGSQPQNF
TRBV4-3,.,TRBJ2-7,CASSQDLLESYEQYF
TRBV28,.,TRBJ2-5,CASSLGGRSGNWAQYF
TRBV7-3,.,TRBJ2-2,CASSLRGQNTGELFF
TRBV19,few,TRBJ2-2,CASSSEVRAGELFF
TRBV28,.,TRBJ2-7,CASSLTGGARYEQYF
TRBV5-6,.,TRBJ1-2,CASSSGVANYGYTF
TRBV5-1,.,TRBJ2-3,CASSLTSPVDTQYF
TRBV9,.,TRBJ2-3,CASSVASGSTDTQYF
TRBV18,.,TRBJ1-5,CASSPRDSNQPQNF
TRBV2,few,TRBJ1-4,CASSQGALIEKLFF
TRBV19,.,TRBJ1-1,CASIPPGGLAEAFF
TRBV4-1,.,TRBJ2-1,CASSQEVLAGEICEQFF
TRBV28,.,TRBJ1-5,CASSPSRGFSNQPQNF
TRBV5-4,.,TRBJ2-3,CATTSEVTDTQYF
TRBV21-1,.,TRBJ2-7,CASSKVEGMSLGGELIYEQYF
TRBV28,.,TRBJ2-6,CASSLDTPGANVLTF